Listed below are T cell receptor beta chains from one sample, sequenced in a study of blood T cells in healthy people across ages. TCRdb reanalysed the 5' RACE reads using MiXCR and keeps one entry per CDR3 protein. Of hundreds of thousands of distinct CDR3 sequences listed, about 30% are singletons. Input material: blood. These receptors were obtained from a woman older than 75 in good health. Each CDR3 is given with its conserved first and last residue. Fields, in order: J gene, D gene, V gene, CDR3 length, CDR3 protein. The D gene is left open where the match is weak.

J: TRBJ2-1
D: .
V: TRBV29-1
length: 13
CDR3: CSVDSSSYNEQFF

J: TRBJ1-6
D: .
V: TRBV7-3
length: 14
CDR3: CASSQGASNSPLHF

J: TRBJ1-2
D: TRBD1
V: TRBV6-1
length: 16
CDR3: CASSDPRQGGNYGYTF

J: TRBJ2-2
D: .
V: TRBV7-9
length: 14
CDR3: CASRTSEGTGELFF

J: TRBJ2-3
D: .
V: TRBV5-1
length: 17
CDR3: CASSLALGEPSTDTQYF

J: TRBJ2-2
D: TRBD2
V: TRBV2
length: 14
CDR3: CAGKGLDLSGELFF

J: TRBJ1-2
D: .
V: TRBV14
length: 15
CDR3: CASSQSPVRSYGYTF

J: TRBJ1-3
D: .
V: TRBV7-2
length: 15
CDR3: CASSTGTPRGNTIYF

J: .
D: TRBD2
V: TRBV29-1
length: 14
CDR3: CSVEDRGGVETQYF

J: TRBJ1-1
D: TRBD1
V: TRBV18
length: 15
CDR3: CASSPSQGGATEAFF